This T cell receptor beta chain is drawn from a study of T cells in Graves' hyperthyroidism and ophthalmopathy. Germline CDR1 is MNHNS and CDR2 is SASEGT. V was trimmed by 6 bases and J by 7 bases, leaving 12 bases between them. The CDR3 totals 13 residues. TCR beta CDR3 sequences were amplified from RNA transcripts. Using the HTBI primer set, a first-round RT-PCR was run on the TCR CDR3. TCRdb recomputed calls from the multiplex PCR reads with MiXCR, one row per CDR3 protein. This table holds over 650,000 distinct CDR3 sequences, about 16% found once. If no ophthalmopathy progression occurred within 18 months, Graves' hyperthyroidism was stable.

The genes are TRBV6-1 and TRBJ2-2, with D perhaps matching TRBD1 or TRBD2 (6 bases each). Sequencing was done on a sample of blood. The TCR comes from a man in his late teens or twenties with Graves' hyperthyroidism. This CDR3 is CASRSRGVGELFF. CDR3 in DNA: TGTGCCAGCAGGTCAAGGGGGGTCGGGGAGCTGTTTTTT.